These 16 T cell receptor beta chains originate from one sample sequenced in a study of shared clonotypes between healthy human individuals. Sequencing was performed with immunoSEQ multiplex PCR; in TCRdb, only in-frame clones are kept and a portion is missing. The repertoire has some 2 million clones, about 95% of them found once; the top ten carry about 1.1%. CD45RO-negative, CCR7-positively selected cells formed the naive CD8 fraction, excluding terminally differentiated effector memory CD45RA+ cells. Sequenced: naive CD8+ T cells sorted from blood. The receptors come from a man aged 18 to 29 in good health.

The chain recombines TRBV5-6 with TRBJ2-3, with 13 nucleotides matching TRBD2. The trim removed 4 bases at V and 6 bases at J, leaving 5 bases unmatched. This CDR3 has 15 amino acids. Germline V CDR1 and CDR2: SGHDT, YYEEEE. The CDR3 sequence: CASSAGTSGTDTQYF. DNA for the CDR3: TGTGCCAGCAGCGCGGGGACTAGCGGGACCGATACGCAGTATTTT.

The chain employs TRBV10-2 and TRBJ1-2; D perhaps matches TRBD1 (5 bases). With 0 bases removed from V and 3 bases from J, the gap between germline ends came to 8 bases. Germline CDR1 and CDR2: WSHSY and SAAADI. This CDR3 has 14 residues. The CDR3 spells CASSESGDYYGYTF. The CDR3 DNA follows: TGCGCCAGCAGTGAGTCGGGGGATTACTATGGCTACACCTTC.

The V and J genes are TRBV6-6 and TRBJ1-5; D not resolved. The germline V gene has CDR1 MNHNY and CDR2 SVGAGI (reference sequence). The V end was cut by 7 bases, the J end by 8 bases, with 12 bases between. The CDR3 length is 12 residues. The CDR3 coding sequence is TGTGCCAGCACCCCAGACGGCGAGCCCCAGCATTTT. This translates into CASTPDGEPQHF.

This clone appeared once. CDR3 protein: CASSPTGGGAIGYTF. Written as DNA, the CDR3 is TGCGCCAGCAGCCCGACCGGCGGGGGGGCCATTGGCTACACCTTC. The chain links TRBV5-1 to TRBJ1-2, with D possibly matching TRBD1 (6 bases). Trimming removed 4 bases at V and 7 bases at J, with 20 bases between. The CDR3 sequence is 15 residues long. Germline loops: CDR1 SGHRS, CDR2 YFSETQ.

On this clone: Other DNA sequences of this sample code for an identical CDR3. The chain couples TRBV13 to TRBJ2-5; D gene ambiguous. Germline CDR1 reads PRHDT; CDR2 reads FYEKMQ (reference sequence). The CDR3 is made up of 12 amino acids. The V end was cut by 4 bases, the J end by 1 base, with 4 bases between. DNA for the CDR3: TGTGCCAGCAGCTCGACCCAAGAGACCCAGTACTTC. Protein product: CASSSTQETQYF.

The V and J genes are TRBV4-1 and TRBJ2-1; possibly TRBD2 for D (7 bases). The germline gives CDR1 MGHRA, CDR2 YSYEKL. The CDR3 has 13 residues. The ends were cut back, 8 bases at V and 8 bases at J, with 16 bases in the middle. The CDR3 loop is CASAPGGWDEQFF. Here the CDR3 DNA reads TGCGCCAGCGCCCCGGGGGGCTGGGATGAGCAGTTCTTC.

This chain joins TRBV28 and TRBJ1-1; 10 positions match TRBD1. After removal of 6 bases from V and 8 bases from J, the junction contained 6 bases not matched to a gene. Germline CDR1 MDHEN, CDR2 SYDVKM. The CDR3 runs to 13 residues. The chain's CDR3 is CASSWGQGIEAFF. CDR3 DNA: TGTGCCAGCAGCTGGGGACAGGGGATCGAAGCTTTCTTT.

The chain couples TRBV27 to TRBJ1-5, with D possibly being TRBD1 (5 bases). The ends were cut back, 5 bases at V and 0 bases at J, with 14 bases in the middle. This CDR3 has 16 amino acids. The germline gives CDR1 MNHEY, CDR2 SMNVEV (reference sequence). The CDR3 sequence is CASSPEGWDSNQPQHF. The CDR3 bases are TGTGCCAGCAGTCCCGAGGGGTGGGATAGCAATCAGCCCCAGCATTTT.

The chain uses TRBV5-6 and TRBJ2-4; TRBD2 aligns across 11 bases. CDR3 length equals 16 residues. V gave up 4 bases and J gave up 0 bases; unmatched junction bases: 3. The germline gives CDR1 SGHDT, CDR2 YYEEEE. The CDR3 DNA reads TGTGCCAGCAGCGTTAGCGGGGGGGTAGCCAAAAACATTCAGTACTTC. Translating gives CASSVSGGVAKNIQYF.

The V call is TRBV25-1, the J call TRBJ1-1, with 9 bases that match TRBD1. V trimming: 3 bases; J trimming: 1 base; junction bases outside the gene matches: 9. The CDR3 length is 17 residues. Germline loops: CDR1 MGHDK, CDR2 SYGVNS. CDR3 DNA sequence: TGTGCCAGCAGTGACGTGACAGGGGGGGACGAGAACACTGAAGCTTTCTTT. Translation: CASSDVTGGDENTEAFF.

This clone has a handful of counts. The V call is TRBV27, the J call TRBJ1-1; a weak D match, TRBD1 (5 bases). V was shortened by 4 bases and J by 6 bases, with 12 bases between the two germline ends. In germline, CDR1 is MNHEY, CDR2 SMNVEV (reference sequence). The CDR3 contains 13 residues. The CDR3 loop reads CASSSPQGPEAFF. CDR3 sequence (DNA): TGTGCCAGCAGTTCACCGCAGGGTCCTGAAGCTTTCTTT.

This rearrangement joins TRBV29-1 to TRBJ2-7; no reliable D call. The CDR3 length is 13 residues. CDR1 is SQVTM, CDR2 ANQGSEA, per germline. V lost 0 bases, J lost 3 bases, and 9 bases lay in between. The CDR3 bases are TGCAGCGTTGAAGATCGAGTCCTCTACGAGCAGTACTTC. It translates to CSVEDRVLYEQYF.

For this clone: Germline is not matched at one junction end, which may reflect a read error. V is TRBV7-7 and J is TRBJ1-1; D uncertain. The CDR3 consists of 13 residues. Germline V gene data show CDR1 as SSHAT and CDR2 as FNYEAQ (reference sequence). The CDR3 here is CASSPLMGVEAFF. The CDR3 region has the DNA TGTGCTAGCAGCCCCCTAATGGGCGTGGAAGCTTTCTTT. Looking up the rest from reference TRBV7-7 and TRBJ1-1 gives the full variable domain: GAGVSQSPRYKVTKRGQDVTLRCDPISSHATLYWYQQALGQGPEFLTYFNYEAQPDKSGLPSDRFSAERPEGSISTLTIQRTEQRDSAMYRCASSPLMGVEAFFGQGTRLTVV.

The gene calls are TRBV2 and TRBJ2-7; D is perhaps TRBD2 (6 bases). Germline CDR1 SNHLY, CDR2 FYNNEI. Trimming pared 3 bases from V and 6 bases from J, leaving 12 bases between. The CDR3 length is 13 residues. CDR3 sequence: CASSESLGGEQYF. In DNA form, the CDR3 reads TGTGCCAGCAGTGAGAGTCTGGGGGGCGAGCAGTACTTC.

The CDR3 region has the DNA TGTGCCAGCAGCTTGGGGGGCCCAGAGACCCAGTACTTC. Translating it yields CASSLGGPETQYF. The V gene is TRBV5-4, the J gene TRBJ2-5; maybe TRBD1 (5 bases). V was cut by 0 bases and J by 4 bases, with 7 bases left in between. CDR1 is SGHNT, CDR2 YYREEE, per germline (reference sequence). The CDR3 spans 13 residues. Looking up the rest from reference TRBV5-4 and TRBJ2-5 gives the full variable domain: ETGVTQSPTHLIKTRGQQVTLRCSSQSGHNTVSWYQQALGQGPQFIFQYYREEENGRGNFPPRFSGLQFPNYSSELNVNALELDDSALYLCASSLGGPETQYFGPGTRLLVL.

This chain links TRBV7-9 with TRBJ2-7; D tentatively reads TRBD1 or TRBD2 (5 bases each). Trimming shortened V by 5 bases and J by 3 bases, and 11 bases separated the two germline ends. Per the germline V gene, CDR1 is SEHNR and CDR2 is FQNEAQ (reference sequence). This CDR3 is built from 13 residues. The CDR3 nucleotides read TGTGCCAGCAGCCAACCGAGGGGCTACGAGCAGTACTTC. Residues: CASSQPRGYEQYF. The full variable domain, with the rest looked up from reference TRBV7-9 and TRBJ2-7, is DTGVSQNPRHKITKRGQNVTFRCDPISEHNRLYWYRQTLGQGPEFLTYFQNEAQLEKSRLLSDRFSAERPKGSFSTLEIQRTEQGDSAMYLCASSQPRGYEQYFGPGTRLTVT.